The clone carrying this TCR beta chain was seen a handful of times. Its antigen is currently unknown. The entry originates in a study of cytomegalovirus exposure and HLA in healthy donors. Study findings and constraints: After further analysis at a later stage, under 20,000 TCR beta sequences were associated with HLA alleles at 0.05 false discovery rate.

The primer mix had 60 Vbeta and 13 Jbeta primers. How the authors handled the data: Roughly 10 million shared chains were among the about 80 million unique TCR beta chains that a later analysis counted. TCRdb's table, derived via immunoSEQ multiplex PCR, lists solely in-frame clones and lacks some. The V and J calls and the clone size are those of that table, but D and trimming were determined from the DNA. The profile shows some 140,000 clones, roughly 85% of them singletons. Germline V lookup: CDR1 SGDLS, CDR2 YYNGEE. CDR3 size: 17 residues. This TCR was recovered from a man aged 35 to 55 in good health and CMV-seropositive. The V gene is TRBV9, the J gene TRBJ2-5, with 9 bases fitting TRBD2. Judging by the DNA end, TRBJ2-7 fits better; the J call may be wrong. The sample comprised PBMCs. The CDR3 is CASSVGPFSGSLYEQYF. CDR3 DNA: TGTGCCAGCAGCGTAGGCCCCTTTAGCGGGAGTCTATACGAGCAGTACTTC.